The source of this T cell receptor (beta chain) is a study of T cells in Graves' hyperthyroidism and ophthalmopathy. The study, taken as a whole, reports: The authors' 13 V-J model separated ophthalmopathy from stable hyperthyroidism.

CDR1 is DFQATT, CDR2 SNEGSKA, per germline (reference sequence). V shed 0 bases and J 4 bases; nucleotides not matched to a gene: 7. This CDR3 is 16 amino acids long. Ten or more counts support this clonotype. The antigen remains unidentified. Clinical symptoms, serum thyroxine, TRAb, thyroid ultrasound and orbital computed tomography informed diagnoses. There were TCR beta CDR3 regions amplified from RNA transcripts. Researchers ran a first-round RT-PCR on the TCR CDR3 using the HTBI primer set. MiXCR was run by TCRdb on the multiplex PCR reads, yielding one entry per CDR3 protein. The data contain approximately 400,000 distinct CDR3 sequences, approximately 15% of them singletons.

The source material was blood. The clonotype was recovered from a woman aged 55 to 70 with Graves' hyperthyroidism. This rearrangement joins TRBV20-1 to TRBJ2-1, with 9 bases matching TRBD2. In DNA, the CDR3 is TGCAGTGCTAGAGATTCGGGGCGGGAGGGTTACAATGAGCAGTTCTTC. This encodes CSARDSGREGYNEQFF.